This T cell receptor beta chain was sequenced for a study of T cells after yellow fever vaccination. Findings of the study overall: A small share of clonotypes appeared in both CD4 and CD8 compartments. Within FACS-sorted repertoires, abundant clonotypes contaminating from the bulk population could be present. Once the booster was given, most primary-vaccination clones reappeared, at about 96% for CD4 and more than 85% for CD8.

A 5'RACE template-switching step, the method used to make TCR cDNA, added a universal primer site and UMIs. TCRdb re-analysed the 5' RACE reads in MiXCR, keeping a single row per CDR3 protein. This sample carries under 700,000 distinct CDR3 sequences, about a sixth of them seen once, and the ten largest clones take 15% to 20%. To note about this clonotype: What it recognizes is unknown.

V gave up 4 bases and J gave up 3 bases; unmatched junction bases: 15. Germline CDR1 reads SGHAT; CDR2 reads FQNNGV. The CDR3 consists of 19 residues. Sequencing used PBMCs, obtained about 5 days after the first yellow fever vaccination. The clonotype comes from a man between 18 and 35 years old who received the YFV17D yellow fever vaccine. The rearrangement links TRBV11-2 to TRBJ2-5; 12 positions agree with TRBD2. The CDR3 protein is CASSSPGLAGRWVKETQYF. The CDR3 DNA reads as TGTGCCAGCAGCTCCCCAGGACTAGCGGGGCGATGGGTTAAAGAGACCCAGTACTTC.